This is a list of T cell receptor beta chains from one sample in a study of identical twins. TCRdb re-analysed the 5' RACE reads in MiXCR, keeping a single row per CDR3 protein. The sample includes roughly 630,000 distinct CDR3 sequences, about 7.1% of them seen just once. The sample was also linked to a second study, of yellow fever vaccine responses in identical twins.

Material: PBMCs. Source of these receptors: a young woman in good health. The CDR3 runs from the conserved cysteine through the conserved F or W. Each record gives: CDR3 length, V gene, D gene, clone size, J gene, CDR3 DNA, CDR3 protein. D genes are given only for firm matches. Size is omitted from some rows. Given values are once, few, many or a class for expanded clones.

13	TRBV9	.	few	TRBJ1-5	TGTGCCAGCAGCGGGTGGTCCGGGGAGCCCCAGCATTTT	CASSGWSGEPQHF
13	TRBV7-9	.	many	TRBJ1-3	TGTGCCAGCAGCTTAGGTGCTGGAAACACCATATATTTT	CASSLGAGNTIYF
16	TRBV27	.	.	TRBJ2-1	TGTGCCAGCAGTTTGGGCAGGCCGTACTCCTACAATGAGCAGTTCTTC	CASSLGRPYSYNEQFF
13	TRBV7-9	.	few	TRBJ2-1	TGTGCCAGCAGCACAGGACTACTCCTTGAGCAGTTCTTC	CASSTGLLLEQFF
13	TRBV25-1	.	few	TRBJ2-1	TGTGCCAGCAGTGAATATGACGCTGGTGAGCAGTTCTTC	CASSEYDAGEQFF
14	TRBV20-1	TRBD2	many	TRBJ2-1	TGCAGTGCTGGAGGACTAGCGGGGGGGGGAGAGCAGTTCTTC	CSAGGLAGGGEQFF
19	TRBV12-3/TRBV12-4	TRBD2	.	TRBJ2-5	TGTGCCATCAGTTTAGCGCGTGTAGCGGGAAGGCCTCTTCAAGAGACCCAGTACTTC	CAISLARVAGRPLQETQYF
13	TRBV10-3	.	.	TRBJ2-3	TGTGCCACCCGTATCAGGGGCACAGATACGCAGTATTTT	CATRIRGTDTQYF
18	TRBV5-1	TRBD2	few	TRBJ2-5	TGCGCCAGCAGTAAGCGACTAGCGGGAGGAGGAGACCAAGAGACCCAGTACTTC	CASSKRLAGGGDQETQYF
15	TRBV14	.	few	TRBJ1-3	TGTGCCAGCAGCCAACCGACAGGTCTTCTGAACACCATATATTTT	CASSQPTGLLNTIYF
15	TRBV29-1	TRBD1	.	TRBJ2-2	TGCAGCGTTGCAGGGGGTGGGGATACGACCGGGGAGCTGTTTTTT	CSVAGGGDTTGELFF
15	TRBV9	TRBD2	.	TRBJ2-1	TGTGCCAGCAGCGTAGAAATCGGGGGGGCCCATGAGCAGTTCTTC	CASSVEIGGAHEQFF
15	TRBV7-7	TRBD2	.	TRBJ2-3	TGTGCCAGCAGCCTATCTAGCGGGGGTGGAGATACGCAGTATTTT	CASSLSSGGGDTQYF
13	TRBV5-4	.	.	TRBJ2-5	TGTGCCAGCAGCTCGGAACTTAAAGAGACCCAGTACTTC	CASSSELKETQYF
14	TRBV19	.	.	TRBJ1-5	TGTGCCAGTAGTATTGAAGACGGCAATCAGCCCCAGCATTTT	CASSIEDGNQPQHF
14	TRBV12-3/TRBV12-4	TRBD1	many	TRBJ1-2	TGTGCCAGCAGGTTACCGACAGGGGTAGATGGCTACACCTTC	CASRLPTGVDGYTF
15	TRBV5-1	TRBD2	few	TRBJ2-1	TGCGCCAGCACTCGAATTGCGGGAGGAGGGAATGAGCAGTTCTTC	CASTRIAGGGNEQFF
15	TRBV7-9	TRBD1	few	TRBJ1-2	TGTGCCAGCAGCGGGGGGCAGGGGGCCAACAGGGGCTACACCTTC	CASSGGQGANRGYTF
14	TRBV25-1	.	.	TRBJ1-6	TGTGCCAGCAGTGTACGGGACCGTGACTCACCCCTCCACTTT	CASSVRDRDSPLHF
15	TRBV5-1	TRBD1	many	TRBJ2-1	TGCGCCAGCAGCCCCGGACAGGCCTCCTACAATGAGCAGTTCTTC	CASSPGQASYNEQFF
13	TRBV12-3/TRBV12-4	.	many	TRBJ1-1	TGTGCCAGCAGTCCGGCACTGAACACTGAAGCTTTCTTT	CASSPALNTEAFF
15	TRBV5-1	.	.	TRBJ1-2	TGCGCCAGCTTCTGGGGAGACGGGTTTGACTATGGCTACACCTTC	CASFWGDGFDYGYTF
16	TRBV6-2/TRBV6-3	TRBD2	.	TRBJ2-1	TGTGCCAGCATAGGCTTTGAGCGGGGGGCTCACAATGAGCAGTTCTTC	CASIGFERGAHNEQFF
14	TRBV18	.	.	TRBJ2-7	TGTGCCAGCTCACCCCTGCCTAGTTACTACGAGCAGTACTTC	CASSPLPSYYEQYF
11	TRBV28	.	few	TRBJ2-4	TGTGCCAGCAGTCGGAAAAACATTCAGTACTTC	CASSRKNIQYF
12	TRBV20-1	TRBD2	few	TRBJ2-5	TGCAGTCCCGGGGACTATGAGGAGACCCAGTACTTC	CSPGDYEETQYF
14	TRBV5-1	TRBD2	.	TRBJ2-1	TGCGCCAGCAGCTTTGGACTAGCGGGAAAGGAGCAGTTCTTC	CASSFGLAGKEQFF
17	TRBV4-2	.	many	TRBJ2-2	TGTGCCAGCAGCCAAGATACACGACATCCTTTGGCCGGGGAGCTGTTTTTT	CASSQDTRHPLAGELFF
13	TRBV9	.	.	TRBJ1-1	TGTGCCAGCAGCGTAGAGGTGGGCGGTGAAGCTTTCTTT	CASSVEVGGEAFF
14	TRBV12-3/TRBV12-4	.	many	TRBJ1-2	TGTGCCAGCAGAGCGGACGGAGTAGCCTATGGCTACACCTTC	CASRADGVAYGYTF
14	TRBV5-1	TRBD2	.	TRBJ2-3	TGCGCCAGCAGCTCCCGGACTAGGTTTGATACGCAGTATTTT	CASSSRTRFDTQYF
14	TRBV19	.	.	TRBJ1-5	TGTGCCAGTATCGGGGCCCCTCTCAATCAGCCCCAGCATTTT	CASIGAPLNQPQHF
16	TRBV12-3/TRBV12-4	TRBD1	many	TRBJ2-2	TGTGCCAGCAGTTTTACCGGACAGGGTAACACCGGGGAGCTGTTTTTT	CASSFTGQGNTGELFF
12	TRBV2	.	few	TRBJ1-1	TGTGCCAGCAGGGGTGGGTACACTGAAGCTTTCTTT	CASRGGYTEAFF
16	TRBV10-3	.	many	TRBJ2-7	TGTGCCATCAGTGAGTCGGGTGGGAGCGGATTCTACGAGCAGTACTTC	CAISESGGSGFYEQYF
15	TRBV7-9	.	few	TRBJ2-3	TGTGCCAGCAGCACGACCGGGTCCCTCACAGATACGCAGTATTTT	CASSTTGSLTDTQYF
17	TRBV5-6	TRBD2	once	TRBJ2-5	TGTGCCAGCAGCTTGGATGGACGGGGGGGGCCGAGAGAGACCCAGTACTTC	CASSLDGRGGPRETQYF
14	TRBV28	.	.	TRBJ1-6	TGTGCCAGCAAATTTATCCCGATTAATTCACCCCTCCACTTT	CASKFIPINSPLHF
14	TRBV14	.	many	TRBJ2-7	TGTGCCAGCAGCCCTATAGCTAAAACCTACGAGCAGTACTTC	CASSPIAKTYEQYF
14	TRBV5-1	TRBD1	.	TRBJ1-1	TGCGCCAGCAGCGGCAGGGGGCCGGACACTGAAGCTTTCTTT	CASSGRGPDTEAFF
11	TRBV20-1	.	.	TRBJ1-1	TGCAGTGCCCGAGGGGCCACTGAAGCTTTCTTT	CSARGATEAFF
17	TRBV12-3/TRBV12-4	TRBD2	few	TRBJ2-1	TGTGCCAGCAGTTTACCCCCCGGGACTAGTTCCTACAATGAGCAGTTCTTC	CASSLPPGTSSYNEQFF
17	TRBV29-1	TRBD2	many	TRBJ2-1	TGCAGCGGCATACCGGGACTAGCGTCAAGCTCCTACAATGAGCAGTTCTTC	CSGIPGLASSSYNEQFF
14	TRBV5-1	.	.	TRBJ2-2	TGCGCCAGCAGATTGGGGTTCAACACCGGGGAGCTGTTTTTT	CASRLGFNTGELFF
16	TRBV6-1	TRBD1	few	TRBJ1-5	TGTGCCAGCAGCCGTTGGGGACAGGATAGCAATCAGCCCCAGCATTTT	CASSRWGQDSNQPQHF
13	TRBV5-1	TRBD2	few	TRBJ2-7	TGCGCCAGCAGCACTCTAGCGGGAAACGAGCAGTACTTC	CASSTLAGNEQYF
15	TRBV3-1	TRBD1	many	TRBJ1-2	TGTGCCAGCAGCCAAGACCCCGACAGGGTACGAGGCTACACCTTC	CASSQDPDRVRGYTF
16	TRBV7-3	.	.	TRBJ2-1	TGTGCCAGCAGCCCCCTGGGTGGACGGACGCCCCATGAGCAGTTCTTC	CASSPLGGRTPHEQFF
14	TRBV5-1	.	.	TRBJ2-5	TGCGCCAGCAGCTTGGATGGGAACCAAGAGACCCAGTACTTC	CASSLDGNQETQYF
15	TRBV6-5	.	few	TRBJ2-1	TGTGCCAGCAGTTACAGGAGGGAGGTAGGCAGCGAGCAGTTCTTC	CASSYRREVGSEQFF